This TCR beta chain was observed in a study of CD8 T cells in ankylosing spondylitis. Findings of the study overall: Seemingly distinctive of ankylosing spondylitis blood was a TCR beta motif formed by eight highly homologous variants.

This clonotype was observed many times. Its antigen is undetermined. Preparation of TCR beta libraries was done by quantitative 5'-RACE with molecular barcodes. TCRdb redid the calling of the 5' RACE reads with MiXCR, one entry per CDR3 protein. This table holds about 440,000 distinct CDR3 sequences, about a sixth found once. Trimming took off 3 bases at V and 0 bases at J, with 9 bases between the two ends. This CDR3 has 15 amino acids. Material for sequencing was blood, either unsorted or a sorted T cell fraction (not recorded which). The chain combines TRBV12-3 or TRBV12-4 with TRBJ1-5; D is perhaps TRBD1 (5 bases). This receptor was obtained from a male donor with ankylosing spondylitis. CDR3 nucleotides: TGTGCCAGCAGTTTGGGGGGGGGTAGCAATCAGCCCCAGCATTTT. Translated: CASSLGGGSNQPQHF.